The 30 T cell receptor beta chains below come from one sample, sequenced in a study of Ad26.COV2.S vaccination and SARS-CoV-2 variants. TCRdb keeps only in-frame clones here, not all; method: immunoSEQ multiplex PCR. The table includes some 400,000 clones, over 75% detected once. Stated treatment: some 20 received Ad26.COV2.S at low or high dose, single or two shots; 5 received placebo; per-sample allocation not given. The samples were gathered on day 63 after the first injection of vaccine or placebo. Sample: peripheral blood, taken in a trial of Ad26.COV2.S vaccine versus placebo. The receptors were gathered from a person aged 18-60 years who received the Ad26.COV2.S COVID-19 vaccine or a placebo.

The chain has TRBV5-5 and TRBJ2-5, with 7 bases lining up with TRBD1. The CDR3 loop spans 14 amino acids. Losses at the gene ends were 0 bases for V and 4 bases for J; bases not matched to a gene: 3. Germline values: CDR1 SGHKS, CDR2 YYEKEE (reference sequence). This CDR3 is CASSLGTGRETQYF. The CDR3 nucleotides read TGTGCCAGCAGCTTGGGGACAGGTCGAGAGACCCAGTACTTC.

The gene calls are TRBV7-2 and TRBJ2-1, with 8 bases lining up with TRBD2. The V gene end was trimmed by 2 bases and the J gene end by 7 bases; junction bases not matched to a gene: 10. CDR1 is SGHTA and CDR2 is FQGNSA in the germline V gene. The CDR3 is 16 amino acids. The CDR3 bases are TGTGCCAGCAGCTTAATACCGGGAGGGCCGGTGAATGAGCAGTTCTTC. It codes for CASSLIPGGPVNEQFF.

The chain links TRBV29-1 to TRBJ2-7; tentative D call: TRBD2 (5 bases). CDR3 length: 14 residues. V was clipped by 5 bases and J by 0 bases, with 14 bases between them. In germline, CDR1 is SQVTM, CDR2 ANQGSEA. The CDR3 here is CSVKLVGSSYEQYF. DNA of the CDR3: TGCAGCGTTAAGTTAGTGGGGAGCTCCTACGAGCAGTACTTC.

V gene TRBV11-3 combines with J gene TRBJ1-1, with TRBD1 matching over 7 bases. The CDR3 consists of 16 residues. Trimming removed 0 bases from V and 1 base from J; junction bases left unmatched: 5. The germline gives CDR1 SGHNT, CDR2 YENEEA. CDR3 nucleotide sequence: TGTGCCAGCAGCTTAGAGGCAGGGGGGCCGAACACTGAAGCTTTCTTT. Its translation: CASSLEAGGPNTEAFF.

The chain recombines TRBV28 with TRBJ2-7; D is ambiguous. The CDR3 is 17 residues long. Germline-derived CDR1 and CDR2 are MDHEN and SYDVKM. V lost 3 bases, J lost 0 bases, and 18 bases lay in between. The CDR3 sequence is CASSFSHQTKFSYEQYF. The CDR3 DNA reads as TGTGCCAGCAGTTTTTCCCATCAAACTAAGTTCTCCTACGAGCAGTACTTC.

This sequence joins TRBV18 and TRBJ2-2, with a tentative D call TRBD2 (5 bases). V lost 0 bases and J lost 6, with 11 bases in between. CDR1 is KGHSH and CDR2 is LQKENI in the germline V gene. The CDR3 spans 15 residues. CDR3 nucleotides: TGTGCCAGCTCACCACCCATTGGAGGTCCCGGGGAGCTGTTTTTT. The encoded protein is CASSPPIGGPGELFF.

With regard to this clone: The sample contains more than one DNA sequence encoding this CDR3. This rearrangement joins TRBV28 to TRBJ2-7; 9 bases align to TRBD1. Unmatched junction bases numbered 6, after V lost 5 bases and J lost 4 bases. Germline V gene sequence: CDR1 MDHEN, CDR2 SYDVKM. The CDR3 has 14 residues. The CDR3 DNA sequence: TGTGCCAGCAGTCCGGGACAGGGACCTTACGAGCAGTACTTC. This translates into CASSPGQGPYEQYF.

The chain recombines TRBV12-3 or TRBV12-4 with TRBJ2-7, with 8 bases identical to TRBD1. The ends lost 4 bases at V and 3 bases at J; junction bases unmatched: 2. This CDR3 spans 13 amino acids. The CDR3, as DNA: TGTGCCAGCAGTTCCGGGACAGGCTACGAGCAGTACTTC. Translated, it gives CASSSGTGYEQYF.

This clone has just a few counts. The CDR3, as DNA: TGTGCCAGCAGCTTGGGTACGTTGGGCAATCAGCCCCAGCATTTT. Protein product: CASSLGTLGNQPQHF. The chain joins TRBV5-8 to TRBJ1-5, with D unclear. Germline CDR1 and CDR2: SGHTS and YDEGEE. The CDR3 extends over 15 amino acids. V shed 0 bases and J shed 2 bases, with 9 bases lying between them.

V gene TRBV27 combines with J gene TRBJ2-7; no reliable D call. The V end lost 5 bases, the J end lost 5 bases, and 10 bases lay between the germline ends. Germline loops: CDR1 MNHEY, CDR2 SMNVEV (reference sequence). There are 12 residues in the CDR3. The CDR3 coding sequence is TGTGCCAGCAGTCTCAACTTACACGAGCAGTACTTC. The encoded protein is CASSLNLHEQYF.

J is TRBJ2-3 and V is TRBV28; 10 nucleotides align to TRBD2. V was clipped by 5 bases and J by 0 bases; unmatched bases: 5. Germline V lookup: CDR1 MDHEN, CDR2 SYDVKM. CDR3 length: 16 amino acids. The CDR3 protein is CASSTGLAVSTDTQYF. Here the CDR3 DNA reads TGTGCCAGCAGTACCGGACTAGCGGTGAGCACAGATACGCAGTATTTT.

The rearrangement links TRBV15 to TRBJ1-4; possible D gene TRBD1, 5 bases. The germline CDR1 and CDR2 sequences are LNHNV and YYDKDF (reference sequence). CDR3 length: 16 residues. Trimming pared 0 bases from V and 5 bases from J, leaving 13 bases between. In DNA form, the CDR3 reads TGTGCCACCAGCAGAGATCGCACAGGCTACAATGAAAAACTGTTTTTT. It yields the protein CATSRDRTGYNEKLFF. Full variable domain (missing parts from reference TRBV15 and TRBJ1-4): DAMVIQNPRYQVTQFGKPVTLSCSQTLNHNVMYWYQQKSSQAPKLLFHYYDKDFNNEADTPDNFQSRRPNTSFCFLDIRSPGLGDTAMYLCATSRDRTGYNEKLFFGSGTQLSVL.

The V gene is TRBV19, the J gene TRBJ2-7; D gene unclear. The CDR3 is 16 amino acids. Trimming pared 7 bases from V and 1 base from J, leaving 20 bases between. Germline V gives CDR1 LNHDA, CDR2 SQIVND (reference sequence). In DNA form, the CDR3 reads TGTGCCAGTAACGTTTGGCCCCCGGATGGATCCTACGAGCAGTACTTC. This sequence encodes CASNVWPPDGSYEQYF.

The chain employs TRBV3-1 (or the pseudogene TRBV3-2) and TRBJ1-5; a weak D match, TRBD1 (5 bases). From germline, CDR1 is LGHDT and CDR2 YNNKEL (reference sequence). V lost 5 bases and J lost 6, with 17 bases in between. There are 15 residues in the CDR3. As DNA, the CDR3 is TGTGCCAGCAGCGCCCCTGGGGGAGGCAGTCAGCCCCAGCATTTT. Translation gives CASSAPGGGSQPQHF.

This clone has more than one count but fewer than ten. This chain uses TRBV10-1 with TRBJ1-1; TRBD1 might be the D (5 bases). Per the germline V gene, CDR1 is WNHNN and CDR2 is SYGVQD (reference sequence). V shed 6 bases and J shed 1 base, with 9 bases lying between them. CDR3 length: 13 amino acids. The CDR3 bases are TGCGCCAGCAGCGGACATCGGAACACTGAAGCTTTCTTT. This translates into CASSGHRNTEAFF.

V gene TRBV19 combines with J gene TRBJ2-7, with TRBD2 as a possible D gene (6 bases). Germline-derived CDR1 and CDR2 are LNHDA and SQIVND (reference sequence). The germline V and J ends were trimmed by 5 bases and 7 bases, with 12 bases remaining between them. The CDR3 spans 12 residues. CDR3 residues: CASSLGLKEQYF. In DNA form, the CDR3 reads TGTGCCAGTAGTTTGGGACTTAAAGAGCAGTACTTC. The full variable domain, completed using reference TRBV19 and TRBJ2-7, is DGGITQSPKYLFRKEGQNVTLSCEQNLNHDAMYWYRQDPGQGLRLIYYSQIVNDFQKGDIAEGYSVSREKKESFPLTVTSAQKNPTAFYLCASSLGLKEQYFGPGTRLTVT.

V gene TRBV7-3 combines with J gene TRBJ2-1; 7 nucleotides agree with TRBD2. CDR3 length equals 14 residues. J gave up 7 bases and V 5 bases, and 8 bases lay outside the gene matches. In germline, CDR1 is SGHTA, CDR2 FQGTGA. CDR3 DNA sequence: TGTGCCAGCAGCCCCAGCGGGAATAGGAATGAGCAGTTCTTC. Encoded protein: CASSPSGNRNEQFF. Looking up the rest from reference TRBV7-3 and TRBJ2-1 gives the full variable domain: GAGVSQTPSNKVTEKGKYVELRCDPISGHTALYWYRQSLGQGPEFLIYFQGTGAADDSGLPNDRFFAVRPEGSVSTLKIQRTERGDSAVYLCASSPSGNRNEQFFGPGTRLTVL.

This chain joins TRBV9 and TRBJ1-1, with 8 bases identical to TRBD1. The V gene end was trimmed by 4 bases and the J gene end by 7 bases; junction bases not matched to a gene: 6. CDR1 and CDR2 (germline): SGDLS, YYNGEE. CDR3 length equals 13 residues. CDR3 coding DNA: TGTGCCAGCAGCCCAAGAGACAGGGGTGAAGCTTTCTTT. The encoded protein is CASSPRDRGEAFF.

The table lists this clone with a few counts. The chain joins TRBV4-2 to TRBJ1-1, with no clear D. V shed 2 bases and J shed 4 bases, with 14 bases lying between them. The length of the CDR3 is 15 residues. Germline assignment: CDR1 LGHNA and CDR2 YNFKEQ. Written as DNA, the CDR3 is TGTGCCAGCAGCCAATCCCTAAGCTTGGGCACTGAAGCTTTCTTT. As protein: CASSQSLSLGTEAFF.

This rearrangement joins TRBV15 to TRBJ2-7; D is uncertain. Germline V gene lookup returns CDR1 LNHNV and CDR2 YYDKDF (reference sequence). Trimming cost V 0 bases and J 2 bases, with 11 bases left between them. The CDR3 covers 15 residues. In DNA form, the CDR3 reads TGTGCCACCAGCAGAGATTTGGACGGAACCTACGAGCAGTACTTC. It encodes CATSRDLDGTYEQYF.

V is TRBV20-1 and J is TRBJ2-5; 13 bases fit TRBD2. Per germline, CDR1 DFQATT and CDR2 SNEGSKA (reference sequence). Germline trimming cut 3 bases from V and 4 bases from J; bases unmatched to any gene: 8. The CDR3 has 16 residues. The CDR3 sequence: CSASPYGLAGAETQYF. DNA for the CDR3: TGCAGTGCTAGTCCCTACGGACTAGCGGGAGCAGAGACCCAGTACTTC.

This sequence joins TRBV28 and TRBJ2-2; 9 nucleotides agree with TRBD1. V was clipped by 5 bases and J by 2 bases; unmatched bases: 9. The CDR3 runs to 17 residues. Germline CDR1 is MDHEN and CDR2 is SYDVKM. The CDR3 nucleotides read TGTGCCAGCAGTCCCCCCCAGGGACAGGGAAACACCGGGGAGCTGTTTTTT. It translates to CASSPPQGQGNTGELFF.

The rearrangement joins TRBV15 to TRBJ1-6; D is uncertain. V gave up 5 bases and J gave up 7 bases, with 12 bases separating them. The CDR3 contains 14 residues. Germline assignment: CDR1 LNHNV and CDR2 YYDKDF (reference sequence). CDR3 residues: CATSPGNENSPLHF. The DNA of the CDR3 is TGTGCCACCAGCCCCGGGAACGAAAATTCACCCCTCCACTTT.

The rearrangement joins TRBV10-3 to TRBJ2-7, with D possibly matching TRBD1 (5 bases). With 0 bases removed from V and 5 bases from J, the gap between germline ends came to 14 bases. The germline V gene encodes CDR1 ENHRY and CDR2 SYGVKD. This CDR3 is built from 15 residues. The CDR3 DNA follows: TGTGCCATCAGTGAGTCCGTGAACAGGTGGAACGAGCAGTACTTC. Amino acids: CAISESVNRWNEQYF.

J is TRBJ1-2 and V is TRBV19, with a possible D match to TRBD1 (6 bases). Germline CDR1 and CDR2: LNHDA and SQIVND (reference sequence). V lost 7 bases and J lost 3, with 12 bases in between. CDR3 size: 13 residues. CDR3 loop: CASTWGLDYGYTF. The CDR3 bases are TGTGCCAGTACCTGGGGGCTAGACTATGGCTACACCTTC.

The chain employs TRBV7-9 and TRBJ1-2; TRBD1 is a possible D gene (5 bases). The V end lost 7 bases, the J end lost 2 bases, and 8 bases lay between the germline ends. CDR3 size: 12 residues. Germline-derived CDR1 and CDR2 are SEHNR and FQNEAQ (reference sequence). As DNA, the CDR3 is TGTGCCAGCATCGACAGCAACTATGGCTACACCTTC. Its protein is CASIDSNYGYTF.

The gene calls are TRBV7-9 and TRBJ2-3; 10 bases map to TRBD2. V gave up 5 bases and J gave up 0 bases; unmatched junction bases: 5. CDR1 and CDR2 from the germline V gene are SEHNR and FQNEAQ (reference sequence). The CDR3 totals 16 residues. Here the CDR3 DNA reads TGTGCCAGCAGCCCGACTAGCGGGTTAAGCACAGATACGCAGTATTTT. Amino acid sequence: CASSPTSGLSTDTQYF.

This clone was seen a single time. The V and J genes are TRBV7-2 and TRBJ2-7, with TRBD2 identical over 12 bases. Germline CDR1 SGHTA, CDR2 FQGNSA. The CDR3 spans 16 residues. V lost 1 base, J lost 6 bases, and 7 bases stayed unmatched. The CDR3: CASSLGLAGVGLEQYF. CDR3 DNA: TGTGCCAGCAGCTTAGGACTAGCGGGAGTGGGTCTCGAGCAGTACTTC.

The chain carries TRBV6-1 and TRBJ1-1; D remains ambiguous. Trimming removed 2 bases from V and 0 bases from J, with 10 bases in between. CDR1 is MNHNS, CDR2 SASEGT, per germline. The CDR3 runs to 15 residues. CDR3 sequence (DNA): TGTGCCAGCAGTGAAAGTTGGGGTTTGAACACTGAAGCTTTCTTT. Translated: CASSESWGLNTEAFF.

Here the CDR3 reads CASSLITEAFF. The DNA for the CDR3 is TGTGCCAGCAGTTTAATCACTGAAGCTTTCTTT. This chain joins TRBV28 and TRBJ1-1; the D is unclear. The CDR3 contains 11 residues. Germline V lookup: CDR1 MDHEN, CDR2 SYDVKM. V was trimmed by 2 bases and J by 4 bases, leaving 2 bases between them.